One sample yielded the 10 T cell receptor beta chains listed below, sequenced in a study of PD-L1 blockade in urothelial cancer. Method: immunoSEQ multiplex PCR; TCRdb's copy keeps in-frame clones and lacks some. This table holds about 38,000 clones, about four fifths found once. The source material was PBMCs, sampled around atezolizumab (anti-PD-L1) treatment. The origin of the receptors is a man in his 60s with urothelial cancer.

CDR3 sequence (DNA): TGTGCCAGCAGTGCAGGGATGAACACTGAAGCTTTCTTT. This encodes CASSAGMNTEAFF. The V and J genes are TRBV2 and TRBJ1-1; weak D call: TRBD1 (5 bases). Per the germline V gene, CDR1 is SNHLY and CDR2 is FYNNEI. Trimming pared 4 bases from V and 0 bases from J, leaving 6 bases between. The CDR3 contains 13 residues.

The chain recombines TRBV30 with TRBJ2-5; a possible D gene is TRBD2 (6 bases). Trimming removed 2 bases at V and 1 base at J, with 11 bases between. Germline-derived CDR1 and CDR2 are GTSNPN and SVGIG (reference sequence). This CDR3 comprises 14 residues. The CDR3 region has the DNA TGTGCCTGGAGTACCAGACTAGTCCAAGAGACCCAGTACTTC. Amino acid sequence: CAWSTRLVQETQYF.

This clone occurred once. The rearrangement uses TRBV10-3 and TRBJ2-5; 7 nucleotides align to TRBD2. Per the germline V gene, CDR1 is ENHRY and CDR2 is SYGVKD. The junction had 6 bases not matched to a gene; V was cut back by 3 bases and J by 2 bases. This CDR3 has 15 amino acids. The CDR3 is CAISDPGLEQETQYF. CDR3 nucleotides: TGTGCCATCAGTGATCCCGGACTAGAACAAGAGACCCAGTACTTC.

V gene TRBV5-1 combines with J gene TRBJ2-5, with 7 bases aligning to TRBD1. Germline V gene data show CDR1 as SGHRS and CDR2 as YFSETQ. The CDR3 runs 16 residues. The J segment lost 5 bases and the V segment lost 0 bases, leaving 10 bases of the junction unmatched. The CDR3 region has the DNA TGCGCCAGCAGCTTGGGACAGGGACCTCCAGGGGAGACCCAGTACTTC. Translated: CASSLGQGPPGETQYF.

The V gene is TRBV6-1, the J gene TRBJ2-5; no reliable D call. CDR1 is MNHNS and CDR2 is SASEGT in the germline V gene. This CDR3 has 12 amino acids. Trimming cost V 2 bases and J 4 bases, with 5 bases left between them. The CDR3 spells CASSELAETQYF. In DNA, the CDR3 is TGTGCCAGCAGTGAATTGGCAGAGACCCAGTACTTC.

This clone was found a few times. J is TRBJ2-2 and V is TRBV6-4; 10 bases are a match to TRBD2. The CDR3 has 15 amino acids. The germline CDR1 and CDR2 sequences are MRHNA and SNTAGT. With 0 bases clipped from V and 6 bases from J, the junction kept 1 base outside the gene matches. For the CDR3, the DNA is TGTGCCAGCAGTGACTCAGCGGGGGGGCCCGGGGAGCTGTTTTTT. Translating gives CASSDSAGGPGELFF.

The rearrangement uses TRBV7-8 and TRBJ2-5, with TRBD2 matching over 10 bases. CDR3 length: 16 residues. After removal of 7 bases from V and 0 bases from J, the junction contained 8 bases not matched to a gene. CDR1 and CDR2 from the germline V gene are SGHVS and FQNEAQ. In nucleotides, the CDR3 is TGTGCCAGCACCCGTCAAGCGGGGGGGTACCAAGAGACCCAGTACTTC. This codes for CASTRQAGGYQETQYF.

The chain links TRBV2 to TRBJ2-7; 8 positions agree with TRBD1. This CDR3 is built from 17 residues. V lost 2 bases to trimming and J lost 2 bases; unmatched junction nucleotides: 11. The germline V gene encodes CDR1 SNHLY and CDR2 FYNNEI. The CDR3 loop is CASSELYRGSLTYEQYF. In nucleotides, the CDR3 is TGTGCCAGCAGTGAACTATACAGGGGGAGTCTGACCTACGAGCAGTACTTC.

CDR3 loop: CAWSTPGGFWGYTF. The DNA of the CDR3 is TGTGCCTGGAGTACCCCGGGGGGGTTTTGGGGCTACACCTTC. V usage is TRBV30 and J usage is TRBJ1-2, with D possibly TRBD1 on 5 matching bases. The germline V gene encodes CDR1 GTSNPN and CDR2 SVGIG (reference sequence). V was clipped by 2 bases and J by 8 bases, with 18 bases between them. The CDR3 sequence is 14 residues long.

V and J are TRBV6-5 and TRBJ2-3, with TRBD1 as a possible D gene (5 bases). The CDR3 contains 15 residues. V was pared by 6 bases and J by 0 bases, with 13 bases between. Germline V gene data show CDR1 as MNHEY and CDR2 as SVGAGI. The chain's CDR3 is CASSRDSQSTDTQYF. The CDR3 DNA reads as TGTGCCAGCAGCCGAGACAGTCAAAGCACAGATACGCAGTATTTT.